This T cell receptor beta chain was captured in a study of a mutant IDH1 vaccine in newly diagnosed glioma (dated by TCRdb to the early 2020s). Regarding the study in general: Of the approximately 33 treated patients, around 60% were male and roughly 38% were female, and a mean age of 40.4 years was recorded. Prior to enrollment, patients had been given standard therapy consisting of radiotherapy alone, temozolomide alone, or radiochemotherapy with temozolomide, with the combination given to most patients. Peripheral blood was collected at six visits: V03 (baseline), V05, V07, V10, V12 and V13. For exploratory analyses, approximately 25 treated patients had longitudinal TCRB deep sequencing done wherever samples were available. Study-wide findings and limitations: Selection of PBMC samples for TCRB deep sequencing was based on availability. Immune responses induced by the vaccine were seen in approximately 92% of patients across multiple MHC alleles. Pseudoprogression appeared unrelated to alterations in the top peripheral T cell clonotypes detected by TCRB sequencing. It was noted by the authors that analyses of patient blood samples could not be reproduced owing to sample limitations.

Points on this clone: Its antigen is unknown. No base quality values were provided; no much bigger clone lies one nucleotide off.

The CDR3 runs 13 amino acids, cysteine and phenylalanine included. The retained sequence is limited to the CDR3, 39 bases, with the frame set at the first base. Via the germline V gene, CDR1 is SGHTA and CDR2 FQGNSA. V drops 5 bases and J drops 6 bases, leaving 10 bases in between. Read against the paper, the sample's time point label means: baseline, week 1 (first vaccination visit). The sample's treatment or condition label is to be understood as: pre-vaccination baseline after standard-of-care therapy. Newly diagnosed WHO grade 3 or 4 IDH1-mutant astrocytomas showing loss of nuclear ATRX were present in the donors. The samples were drawn from NOA16, a multicentre, single-arm, open-label phase I trial in Germany that tested a mutant IDH1 peptide vaccine in humans for the first time. Visit V03 blood draws served as the baseline sample for immunogenicity testing. Genomic DNA for TCRB sequencing was extracted from EDTA blood using the DNeasy Blood and Tissue Kit.

Libraries were constructed by the immunoSEQ multiplex PCR assay. The hsTCRB Kit was used according to the manufacturer's protocol to amplify rearranged TCR beta chain sequences. An Illumina MiSeq was used to sequence the TCRB libraries. The study's processing was this. Demultiplexing, trimming and gene mapping were performed with the kit vendor's proprietary platform. TCRdb holds this immuneACCESS table with in-frame rearrangements only. Some clones are missing; in checked studies, unresolved V genes explain under half, and the rest has no known cause. The D gene and trimming were derived from the DNA, and the V and J assignments and clone size from that table. The sample yields 20,000 to 25,000 clones; about 85% were counted once. The ten largest account for 5% to 6% of the sample.

The clonotype comes from a middle-aged man with glioma. This sequence uses TRBV7-2 and TRBJ2-2; the D gene is perhaps TRBD1, on 6 matching bases. The sequencing used PBMCs, collected from a glioma patient treated with radiotherapy, temozolomide or both. The nucleotides are TGTGCCAGCAGCGCCCAGGGGCCCGGGGAGCTGTTTTTT. Its protein reads: CASSAQGPGELFF. Beyond the CDR3, the reference TRBV7-2 and TRBJ2-2 genes provide the residues; the full variable domain reads: GAGVSQSPSNKVTEKGKDVELRCDPISGHTALYWYRQSLGQGLEFLIYFQGNSAPDKSGLPSDRFSAERTGGSVSTLTIQRTQQEDSAVYLCASSAQGPGELFFGEGSRLTVL.